The source of this T cell receptor (beta chain) is a study of CD8 T cells in Susac syndrome. V was pared by 3 bases and J by 5 bases, with 14 bases between. The CDR3 covers 14 residues. Germline CDR1 and CDR2: LNHDA and SQIVND (reference sequence). CD8+ and CD4+ blood T cells underwent TCR beta sequencing. The multiple sclerosis controls were treatment-naive patients affected by stable or active relapsing-remitting disease. TEMRA cells were enriched by FACS, and CD4+ and CD8+ T cells were negatively isolated. Reverse transcription of about 0.5 to 1 ug RNA was carried out with random hexamers. An immunoSEQ multiplex PCR amplified TCR beta CDR3 over 54 Vbeta and 13 Jbeta. TCRdb processed the immunoSEQ multiplex PCR reads anew with MiXCR; each CDR3 protein has one entry. There are 140,000 to 150,000 distinct CDR3 sequences in the sample; about 95% occur only once, and 0.095% to 0.14% lies in the top ten.

The chain recombines TRBV19 with TRBJ2-7, with D tentatively TRBD1 (6 bases). This sequence originates from a human donor with multiple sclerosis. The sample taken for sequencing was CD4+ T cells from PBMCs. CDR3 bases: TGTGCCAGTAGTATGACAGGTCCGGGCCACGAGCAGTACTTC. It is translated as CASSMTGPGHEQYF.